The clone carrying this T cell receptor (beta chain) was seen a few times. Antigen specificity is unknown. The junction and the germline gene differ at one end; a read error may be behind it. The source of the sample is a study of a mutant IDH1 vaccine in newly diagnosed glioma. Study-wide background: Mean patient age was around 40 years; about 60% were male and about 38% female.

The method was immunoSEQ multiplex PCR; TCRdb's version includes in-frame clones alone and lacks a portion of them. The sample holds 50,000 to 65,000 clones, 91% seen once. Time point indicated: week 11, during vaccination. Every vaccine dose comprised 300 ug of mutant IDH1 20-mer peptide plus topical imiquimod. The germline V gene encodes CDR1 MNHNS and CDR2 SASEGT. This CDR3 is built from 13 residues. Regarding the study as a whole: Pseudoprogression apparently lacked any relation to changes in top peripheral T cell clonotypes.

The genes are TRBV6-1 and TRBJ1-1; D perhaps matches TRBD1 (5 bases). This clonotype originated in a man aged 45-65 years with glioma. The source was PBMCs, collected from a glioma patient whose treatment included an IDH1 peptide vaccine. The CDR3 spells CASSEGGNAEAFF. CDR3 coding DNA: TGTGCCAGCAGTGAAGGGGGGAACGCTGAAGCTTTCTTT.